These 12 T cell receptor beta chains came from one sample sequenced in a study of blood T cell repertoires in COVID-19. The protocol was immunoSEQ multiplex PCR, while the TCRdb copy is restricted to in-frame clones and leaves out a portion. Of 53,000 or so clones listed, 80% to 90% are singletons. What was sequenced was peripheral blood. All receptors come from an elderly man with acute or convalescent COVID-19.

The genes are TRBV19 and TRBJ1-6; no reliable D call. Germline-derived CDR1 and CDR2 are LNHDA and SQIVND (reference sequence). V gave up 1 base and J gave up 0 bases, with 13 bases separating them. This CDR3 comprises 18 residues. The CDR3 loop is CASSIGGGATSYNSPLHF. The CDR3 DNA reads TGTGCCAGTAGTATAGGTGGAGGTGCTACCTCCTATAATTCACCCCTCCACTTT.

In nucleotides, the CDR3 is TGCAGCGCTTTCGCCGGGACAGGGAAGGAGTCCGGGGAGCTGTTTTTT. It is translated as CSAFAGTGKESGELFF. The V gene is TRBV29-1, the J gene TRBJ2-2, with 9 bases matching TRBD1. This CDR3 has 16 residues. CDR1 SQVTM and CDR2 ANQGSEA come from the germline V gene. Losses at the gene ends were 7 bases for V and 6 bases for J; bases not matched to a gene: 15.

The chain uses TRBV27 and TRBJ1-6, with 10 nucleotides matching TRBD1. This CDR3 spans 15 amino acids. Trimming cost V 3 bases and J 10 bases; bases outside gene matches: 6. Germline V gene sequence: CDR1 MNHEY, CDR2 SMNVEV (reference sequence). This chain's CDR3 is CASSFRDRGRSPLHF. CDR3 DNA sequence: TGTGCCAGCAGTTTCCGGGACAGGGGACGGTCACCCCTCCACTTT.

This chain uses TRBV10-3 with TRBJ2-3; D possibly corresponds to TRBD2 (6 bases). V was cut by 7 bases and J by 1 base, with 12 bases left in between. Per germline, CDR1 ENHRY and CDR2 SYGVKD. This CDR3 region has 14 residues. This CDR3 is CAITDSGGTDTQYF. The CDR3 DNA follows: TGTGCCATCACGGATAGCGGAGGCACAGATACGCAGTATTTT.

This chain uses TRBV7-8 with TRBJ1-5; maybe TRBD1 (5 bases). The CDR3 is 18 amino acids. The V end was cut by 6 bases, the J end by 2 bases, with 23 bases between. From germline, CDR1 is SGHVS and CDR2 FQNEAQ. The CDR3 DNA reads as TGTGCCAGCAGTTGCAGGGCGGAAAGCTCCTGGTGCAATCAGCCCCAGCATTTT. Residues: CASSCRAESSWCNQPQHF.

The chain's CDR3 is CATSDSGQESSYEQYF. DNA for the CDR3: TGTGCCACCAGTGATTCGGGACAGGAGAGCTCCTACGAGCAGTACTTC. This sequence joins TRBV24-1 and TRBJ2-7; 8 bases map to TRBD1. The V gene's germline CDR1 is KGHDR and CDR2 SFDVKD. V lost 2 bases to trimming and J lost 0 bases; unmatched junction nucleotides: 5. This CDR3 comprises 16 residues.

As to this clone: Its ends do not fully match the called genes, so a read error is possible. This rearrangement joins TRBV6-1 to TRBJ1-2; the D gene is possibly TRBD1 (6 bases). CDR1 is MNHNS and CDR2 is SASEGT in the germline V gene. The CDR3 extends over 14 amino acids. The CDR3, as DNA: TGTGCCAGCAGTGAAAATATCGACAGGACATACTCCCCCTTC. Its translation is CASSENIDRTYSPF.

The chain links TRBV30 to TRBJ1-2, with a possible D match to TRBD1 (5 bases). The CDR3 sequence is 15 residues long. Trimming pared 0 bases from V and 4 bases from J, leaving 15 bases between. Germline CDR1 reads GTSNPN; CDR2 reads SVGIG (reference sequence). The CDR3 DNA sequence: TGTGCCTGGAGTGTAAGGCTGGGGCCGAGCTATGGCTACACCTTC. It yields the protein CAWSVRLGPSYGYTF.

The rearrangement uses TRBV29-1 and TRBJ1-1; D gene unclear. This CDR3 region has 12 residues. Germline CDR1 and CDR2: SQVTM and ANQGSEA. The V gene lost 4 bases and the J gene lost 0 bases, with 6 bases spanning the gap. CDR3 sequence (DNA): TGCAGCGTTGGCGGGGTGAACACTGAAGCTTTCTTT. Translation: CSVGGVNTEAFF.

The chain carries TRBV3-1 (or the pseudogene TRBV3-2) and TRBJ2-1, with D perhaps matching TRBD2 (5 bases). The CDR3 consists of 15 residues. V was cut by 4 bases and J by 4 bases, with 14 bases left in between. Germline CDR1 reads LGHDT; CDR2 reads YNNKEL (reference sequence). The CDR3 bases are TGTGCCAGCAGCCCCCAAGATAGCGTGTACAATGAGCAGTTCTTC. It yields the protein CASSPQDSVYNEQFF.

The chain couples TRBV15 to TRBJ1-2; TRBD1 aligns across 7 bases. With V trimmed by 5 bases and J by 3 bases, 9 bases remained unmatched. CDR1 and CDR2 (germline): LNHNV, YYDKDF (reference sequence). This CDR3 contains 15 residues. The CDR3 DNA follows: TGTGCCACCAGCGGACTGGGACAGAAGTACTATGGCTACACCTTC. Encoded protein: CATSGLGQKYYGYTF.

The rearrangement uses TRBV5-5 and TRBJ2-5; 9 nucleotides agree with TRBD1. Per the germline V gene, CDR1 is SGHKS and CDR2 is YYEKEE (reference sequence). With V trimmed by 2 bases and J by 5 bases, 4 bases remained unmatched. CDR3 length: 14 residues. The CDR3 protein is CASSLPTGGETQYF. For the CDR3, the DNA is TGTGCCAGCAGCTTACCGACAGGGGGGGAGACCCAGTACTTC.